This T cell receptor (beta chain) was identified during a study of T-cell reconstitution after alpha-beta-depleted transplantation in children. General observations from the study: Where some patients showed high TCRbeta diversity at day 60, it came from recipient T cells and thymic progenitors that had survived. Expanded graft clones, several hundred of them, were reportedly the source of alpha-beta T cells about two months after transplant. Diversity and T-cell counts at one year after transplant derived mostly from new T cells.

As to this clonotype: Its target is not known.

The authors prepared the TCRbeta library with unique molecular identifiers. TCRdb analysed the PCR reads with MiXCR anew, one entry per CDR3 protein. The sample carries about a million distinct CDR3 sequences, roughly 29% recorded once. In germline, CDR1 is LGHDT, CDR2 YNNKEL (reference sequence). This CDR3 region has 16 residues. Germline trimming cut 1 base from V and 8 bases from J; bases unmatched to any gene: 11. This specimen was PBMCs, mostly from graft donor cells, taken 360 days after TCRalphabeta/CD19-depleted stem cell transplant. This TCR was sampled from a boy under two years old who had a stem cell transplant for SCID, so the T cells may come from the graft donor. The genes are TRBV3-1 and TRBJ2-1; 7 bases agree with TRBD2. In nucleotides, the CDR3 is TGTGCCAGCAGCCAAGCTTCGACTAGCCGCCACGATGAGCAGTTCTTC. Translated, it gives CASSQASTSRHDEQFF.